These 10 T cell receptor beta chains originate from one sample sequenced in a study of blood T cell repertoires in COVID-19. Method: immunoSEQ multiplex PCR; TCRdb's copy keeps in-frame clones and lacks some. The data hold 85,000 to 95,000 clones, with 89% observed a single time. Sequenced sample: peripheral blood. These receptors all stem from a woman of 80 years or more with active COVID-19.

The chain couples TRBV9 to TRBJ2-7; tentative D call: TRBD1 (6 bases). CDR1 and CDR2 from the germline V gene are SGDLS and YYNGEE. V dropped 1 base and J dropped 6 bases, with 14 bases sitting between them. The CDR3 extends over 14 amino acids. CDR3 protein: CASSVTGIPLEQYF. The CDR3 DNA reads as TGTGCCAGCAGCGTAACAGGGATACCTCTCGAGCAGTACTTC.

The chain recombines TRBV7-8 with TRBJ1-1; perhaps TRBD1 as D (5 bases). This CDR3 is 16 amino acids long. V gave up 7 bases and J gave up 0 bases, with 18 bases separating them. CDR1 SGHVS and CDR2 FQNEAQ come from the germline V gene. CDR3 sequence (DNA): TGTGCCAGCAACACGCAGACAGCTCTCATGAACACTGAAGCTTTCTTT. It specifies CASNTQTALMNTEAFF.

This chain joins TRBV20-1 and TRBJ1-5; D is perhaps TRBD1 (6 bases). Germline CDR1 is DFQATT and CDR2 is SNEGSKA (reference sequence). V lost 3 bases, J lost 4 bases, and 13 bases lay in between. This CDR3 is 14 amino acids long. In DNA form, the CDR3 reads TGCAGTGCTAGTGACACAAGGGGGAATCAGCCCCAGCATTTT. Protein product: CSASDTRGNQPQHF.

This clone was counted a few times. The chain recombines TRBV4-1 with TRBJ2-7; 11 positions match TRBD2. With V trimmed by 3 bases and J by 5 bases, 12 bases remained unmatched. The CDR3 length is 17 residues. Germline V lookup: CDR1 MGHRA, CDR2 YSYEKL. The CDR3 DNA reads TGCGCCAGCAGCCACACCTTTAGCGGGAGGGCCTTCAACGAGCAGTACTTC. Its translation is CASSHTFSGRAFNEQYF.

This chain links TRBV28 with TRBJ1-2; 11 positions match TRBD1. V trimming: 1 base; J trimming: 6 bases; junction bases outside the gene matches: 1. Per the germline V gene, CDR1 is MDHEN and CDR2 is SYDVKM. This CDR3 region has 14 residues. The CDR3: CASSLSDRGHGYTF. In DNA form, the CDR3 reads TGTGCCAGCAGTTTATCGGACAGGGGGCATGGCTACACCTTC.

This rearrangement joins TRBV19 to TRBJ1-1, with D tentatively TRBD1 (6 bases). Germline CDR1 LNHDA, CDR2 SQIVND (reference sequence). The ends were cut back, 6 bases at V and 1 base at J, with 18 bases in the middle. The CDR3 covers 16 residues. The CDR3 region has the DNA TGTGCCAGTAGGCCAGGGGTTGGCCAGGGGAACACTGAAGCTTTCTTT. The encoded protein is CASRPGVGQGNTEAFF.

The chain uses TRBV12-3 or TRBV12-4 and TRBJ2-5; 7 nucleotides match TRBD1. This CDR3 comprises 13 residues. Unmatched junction bases numbered 5, after V lost 8 bases and J lost 2 bases. The CDR3 loop is CASRRGRQETQYF. The DNA of the CDR3 is TGTGCCAGCCGTAGGGGGCGGCAAGAGACCCAGTACTTC.

The chain uses TRBV18 and TRBJ1-3, with D hard to call. V was shortened by 2 bases and J by 0 bases, with 8 bases between the two germline ends. Looked up from germline, CDR1 is KGHSH and CDR2 is LQKENI. The CDR3 sequence is 15 residues long. CDR3: CASSPAPGSGNTIYF. CDR3 in DNA: TGTGCCAGCTCACCAGCACCCGGCTCTGGAAACACCATATATTTT. The full variable domain, in which reference TRBV18 and TRBJ1-3 provide the parts outside the CDR3, is NAGVMQNPRHLVRRRGQEARLRCSPMKGHSHVYWYRQLPEEGLKFMVYLQKENIIDESGMPKERFSAEFPKEGPSILRIQQVVRGDSAAYFCASSPAPGSGNTIYFGEGSWLTVV.

The J gene is TRBJ1-5, the V gene TRBV9, with a weak D call TRBD1 (5 bases). Deletions cut 0 bases from V and 6 bases from J, with 10 bases between. The CDR3 extends over 14 amino acids. The germline V gene encodes CDR1 SGDLS and CDR2 YYNGEE. The CDR3 loop reads CASSVGQRGQPQHF. The CDR3 DNA follows: TGTGCCAGCAGCGTAGGACAGCGGGGTCAGCCCCAGCATTTT. Looking up the rest from reference TRBV9 and TRBJ1-5 gives the full variable domain: DSGVTQTPKHLITATGQRVTLRCSPRSGDLSVYWYQQSLDQGLQFLIQYYNGEERAKGNILERFSAQQFPDLHSELNLSSLELGDSALYFCASSVGQRGQPQHFGDGTRLSIL.

CDR3 in amino acids: CASRQRMTAISRQYF. CDR3 DNA: TGTGCCAGCAGACAGAGAATGACGGCTATTTCCAGGCAGTACTTC. The gene calls are TRBV6-5 and TRBJ2-7; D gene unclear. Germline V gene data show CDR1 as MNHEY and CDR2 as SVGAGI. This CDR3 region has 15 residues. V was cut by 6 bases and J by 9 bases, with 24 bases left in between.